Described below is a single TCR beta chain sequence and its context. The antigen remains unidentified. These data are taken from a study of T cell responses to AZD1222 COVID-19 vaccine. Points from the study as a whole: Every sample of the repertoires postdated the peak T cell response. Unmutated variant regions reportedly attract nearly half of all spike-specific TCRs. Clonal diversity was possibly underestimated, and the donors were mostly white British, with more females. Spike-specific TCRs gained breadth and depth after people received two AZD1222 doses.

The V end lost 1 base, the J end lost 0 bases, and 7 bases lay between the germline ends. CDR3 length equals 14 residues. The V gene's germline CDR1 is LGHNA and CDR2 YSLEER. Sequenced by immunoSEQ multiplex PCR; TCRdb stores in-frame clones only, minus some. The repertoire includes approximately 190,000 clones, roughly 91% of them detected once, and approximately 0.98% sits in the top ten. Sequenced material: peripheral blood, taken on day 0 of AZD1222 vaccination. The receptor was isolated from an adult in good health. The rearrangement joins TRBV4-3 to TRBJ2-7; D unclear. The CDR3 DNA sequence: TGCGCCAGCAGCCAAGGGCAAGGCTCCTACGAGCAGTACTTC. This gives the protein CASSQGQGSYEQYF.